The clone carrying this T cell receptor beta chain was seen a handful of times. Its antigen is not known. The data were taken from a study of identical twins. Regarding the study as a whole: Insertion counts were lower in abundant cord blood beta clonotypes, a trend that memory repertoires did not show. There was an excess of low generation probability in the out-of-frame alpha sequences that twins shared.

The CDR3 consists of 16 residues. The V gene's germline CDR1 is MDHEN and CDR2 SYDVKM. J was trimmed by 1 base and V by 6 bases; bases with no gene match: 5. TCRdb redid the calling of the 5' RACE reads with MiXCR, one entry per CDR3 protein. The repertoire holds 1.5 million to 2 million distinct CDR3 sequences, with around a third as singletons. The chain links TRBV28 to TRBJ2-5; 13 bases fit TRBD2. The sample comprised cord blood. This clonotype was sampled from a newborn girl in good health. The CDR3 loop reads CASSWTSGSIQETQYF. Here the CDR3 DNA reads TGTGCCAGCAGCTGGACTAGCGGGAGTATCCAAGAGACCCAGTACTTC.